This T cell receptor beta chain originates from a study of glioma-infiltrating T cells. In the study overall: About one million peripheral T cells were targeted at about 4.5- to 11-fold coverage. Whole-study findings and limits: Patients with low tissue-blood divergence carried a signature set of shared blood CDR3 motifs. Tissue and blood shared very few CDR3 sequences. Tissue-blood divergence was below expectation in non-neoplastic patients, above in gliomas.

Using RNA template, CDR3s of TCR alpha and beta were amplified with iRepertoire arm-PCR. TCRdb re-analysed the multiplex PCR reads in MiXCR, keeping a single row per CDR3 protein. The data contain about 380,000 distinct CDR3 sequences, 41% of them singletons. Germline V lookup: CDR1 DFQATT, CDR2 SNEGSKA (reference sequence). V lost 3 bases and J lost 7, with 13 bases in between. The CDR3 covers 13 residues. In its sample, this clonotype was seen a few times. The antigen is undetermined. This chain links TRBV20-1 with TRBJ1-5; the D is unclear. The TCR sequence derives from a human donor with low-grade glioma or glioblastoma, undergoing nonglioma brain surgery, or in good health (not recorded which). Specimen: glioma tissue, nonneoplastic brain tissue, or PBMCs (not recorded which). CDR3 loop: CSARLTAEQPQHF. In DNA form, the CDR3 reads TGCAGTGCTAGGTTGACGGCGGAGCAGCCCCAGCATTTT.